The T cell receptor (beta chain) described here comes from a study of control samples from healthy donors and cancer patients. Clones were read by immunoSEQ multiplex PCR, and TCRdb kept only the in-frame ones, dropping some. The sample holds about 120,000 clones, 87% seen once. The clonotype comes from a man aged 25 to 40 in good health. The material sequenced was blood.

CDR3 DNA sequence: TGTGCCAGCAGTCCGTTTCAGCAACTTAGCTCTGGAAACACCATATATTTT. It specifies CASSPFQQLSSGNTIYF. V and J are TRBV6-6 and TRBJ1-3; D is uncertain. The V and J ends lost 5 bases and 0 bases respectively, with 17 bases between them. The CDR3 length is 17 residues. Germline CDR1 and CDR2: MNHNY and SVGAGI (reference sequence).